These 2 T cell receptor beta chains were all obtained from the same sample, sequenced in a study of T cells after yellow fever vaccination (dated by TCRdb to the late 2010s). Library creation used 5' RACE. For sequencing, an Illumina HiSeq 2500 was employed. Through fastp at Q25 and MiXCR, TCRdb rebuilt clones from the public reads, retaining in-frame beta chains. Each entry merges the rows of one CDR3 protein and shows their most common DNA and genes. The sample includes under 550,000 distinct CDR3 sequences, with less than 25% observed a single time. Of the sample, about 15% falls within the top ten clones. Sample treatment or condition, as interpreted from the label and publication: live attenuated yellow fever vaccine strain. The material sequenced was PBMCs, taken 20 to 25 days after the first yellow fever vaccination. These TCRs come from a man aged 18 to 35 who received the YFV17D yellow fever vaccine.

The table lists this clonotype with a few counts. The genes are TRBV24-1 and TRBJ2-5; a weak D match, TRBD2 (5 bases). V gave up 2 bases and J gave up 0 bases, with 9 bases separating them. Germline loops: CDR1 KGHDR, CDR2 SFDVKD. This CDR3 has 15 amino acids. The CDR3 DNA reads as TGTGCCACCAGTGATTCGGGGATGTACCAAGAGACCCAGTACTTC. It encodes CATSDSGMYQETQYF.

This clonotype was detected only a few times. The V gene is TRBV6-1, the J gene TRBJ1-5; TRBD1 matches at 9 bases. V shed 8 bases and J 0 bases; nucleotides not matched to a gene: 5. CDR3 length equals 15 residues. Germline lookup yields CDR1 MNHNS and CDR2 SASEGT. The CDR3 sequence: CASLDRGYSNQPQHF. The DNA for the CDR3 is TGTGCCAGCCTGGACAGGGGCTATAGCAATCAGCCCCAGCATTTT.